This T cell receptor (beta chain) appears in the sequencing data of a study of Graves' ophthalmopathy and Graves' hyperthyroidism. RNA transcripts provided the template for amplifying TCR beta CDR3 regions. Second-round multiplex PCR came after first-round RT-PCR with HTBI primers. One entry per CDR3 protein, called by TCRdb with MiXCR from the multiplex PCR reads. The sample includes around 600,000 distinct CDR3 sequences, just over 40% of them seen just once. This clonotype was seen many times. Patients were excluded if they had other autoimmune diseases or uncontrolled infections, and likewise if pregnancy or lactation applied. Diagnosis relied on clinical symptoms, serum thyroxine, TRAb, thyroid ultrasound and orbital computed tomography. V trimming: 6 bases; J trimming: 7 bases; junction bases outside the gene matches: 9. This CDR3 has 14 amino acids.

The chain is built from TRBV12-3 or TRBV12-4 and TRBJ1-5, with TRBD1 matching 7 bases. This receptor was obtained from an adult man with Graves' ophthalmopathy. The sequenced sample consisted of peripheral blood. The CDR3 sequence: CASRQTGHGQPQHF. In nucleotides, the CDR3 is TGTGCCAGCAGGCAGACAGGGCATGGACAGCCCCAGCATTTT.